A selection of T cell receptor beta chains follows, all from one sample in a study of blood T cell repertoires in COVID-19. TCRdb's copy holds only in-frame clones and misses some; the assay was immunoSEQ multiplex PCR. The sample holds 84,000 or so clones, around 80% seen once. Input material: peripheral blood. Every receptor here comes from a man aged 55 to 70 with COVID-19, enrolled during active disease. The CDR3 runs from the conserved cysteine through the conserved F or W. The D gene is left open where the match is weak. The size entry is marked missing in some rows and otherwise reads once, few, many or a size class.

CDR3nt	CDR3aa	len	v_gene	abundance	d_gene	j_gene
TGTGCCAGCAGCTTGGCCGTATTAGCGGGCCACAATGAGCAGTTCTTC	CASSLAVLAGHNEQFF	16	TRBV5-6	NA	TRBD2	TRBJ2-1
TGTGCCAGCAGCTTTTATGATAGCGGGAGAAGTACAGATACGCAGTATTTT	CASSFYDSGRSTDTQYF	17	TRBV5-5	NA	TRBD2	TRBJ2-3
TGTGCCAGCAGCCCGGGACTAGCGTTATACAATGAGCAGTTCTTC	CASSPGLALYNEQFF	15	TRBV5-6	NA	TRBD2	TRBJ2-1
TGTGCCAGCAGTTTTTCAGGCTCCTACGAGCAGTACTTC	CASSFSGSYEQYF	13	TRBV12-3/TRBV12-4	NA	NA	TRBJ2-7
TGTGCCAGCAGCTCCTGGGGGGTGGGGAGGGACGGCTACACCTTC	CASSSWGVGRDGYTF	15	TRBV7-9	NA	NA	TRBJ1-2
TGTGCCAGCAGTTTGAACAGGGCCACTGAAGCTTTCTTT	CASSLNRATEAFF	13	TRBV27	NA	NA	TRBJ1-1
TGTGCCAGCTCAGTCCGGGACAGGGCTATTAGCACAGATACGCAGTATTTT	CASSVRDRAISTDTQYF	17	TRBV18	NA	TRBD1	TRBJ2-3
TGTGCCAGCAGCTTAGGAGCCGTGATCAATCAGCCCCAGCATTTT	CASSLGAVINQPQHF	15	TRBV11-2	NA	NA	TRBJ1-5
TGTGCCAGCAGCCCCGGACAGTCGGGCGAGCAGTTCTTC	CASSPGQSGEQFF	13	TRBV7-8	NA	NA	TRBJ2-1
TGTGCCAGCAGCGCCGGACTAGCGGGGAGATCATACAATGAGCAGTTCTTC	CASSAGLAGRSYNEQFF	17	TRBV9	NA	TRBD2	TRBJ2-1
TGTGCCAGCAGTCCTCATAGCGGGGCCTCCTACGAGCAGTACTTC	CASSPHSGASYEQYF	15	TRBV5-4	NA	TRBD2	TRBJ2-7
TGCGCCAGCAGGGTCAGCACTATGACCAAAAACATTCAGTACTTC	CASRVSTMTKNIQYF	15	TRBV10-1	once	NA	TRBJ2-4
TGTGCCAGCAGCGTAGACGGGAGGGCGACGAATGAGCAGTTCTTC	CASSVDGRATNEQFF	15	TRBV9	NA	TRBD2	TRBJ2-1
TGTGCCAGCAGCTTGGAGACAGGGGGCGACTATGGCTACACCTTC	CASSLETGGDYGYTF	15	TRBV5-5	NA	TRBD1	TRBJ1-2
TGTGCCAGCATCCCACCCCCAGACAGGGGACCTTCTTTCTACAATGAGCAGTTCTTC	CASIPPPDRGPSFYNEQFF	19	TRBV21-1	NA	NA	TRBJ2-1
TGCGCCAGCAGGACAGGGAACAACGGTTCACCCCTCCACTTT	CASRTGNNGSPLHF	14	TRBV5-1	few	TRBD1	TRBJ1-6
TGTGCCAGCAGCTTGAGACAGGGGAACTATGGCTACACCTTC	CASSLRQGNYGYTF	14	TRBV5-6	NA	TRBD1	TRBJ1-2
TGTGCCAGCTCACCATCCGGGACTAGCGGGGGGGCCTTCTACAATGAGCAGTTCTTC	CASSPSGTSGGAFYNEQFF	19	TRBV18	NA	TRBD2	TRBJ2-1
TGTGCCAGCACCCCCGCAGGGATGAACACTGAAGCTTTCTTT	CASTPAGMNTEAFF	14	TRBV27	once	NA	TRBJ1-1
TGTGCCACCAGTGATCCCCCGGGAGAGCAGTTCTTC	CATSDPPGEQFF	12	TRBV24-1	NA	NA	TRBJ2-1
TGTGCCAGCAGCACTCAGGAGAACACTGAAGCTTTCTTT	CASSTQENTEAFF	13	TRBV7-2	NA	NA	TRBJ1-1
TGTGCCACCAGTGATTTTGGGGATCGCGAGGGGGCGCCCGGGGAGCTGTTTTTT	CATSDFGDREGAPGELFF	18	TRBV24-1	NA	TRBD1	TRBJ2-2
TGTGCCAGCAGCGAAACAGGGGGAGTGGGCGAGCAGTACTTC	CASSETGGVGEQYF	14	TRBV13	NA	TRBD1	TRBJ2-7
TGCGCCAGCAGCTTTCAAGGACAGGTTTCAAACACCATATATTTT	CASSFQGQVSNTIYF	15	TRBV5-1	NA	TRBD1	TRBJ1-3
TGTGCCAGCTCCCCACGGGGGGGCCCCAATACGCAGTATTTT	CASSPRGGPNTQYF	14	TRBV7-3	few	TRBD2	TRBJ2-3
TGTGCCAGCCAACGGGGGTTGGAGCAGTTCTTC	CASQRGLEQFF	11	TRBV19	once	NA	TRBJ2-1
TGTGCCAGCAGTCGAGACCGGAGCTCTGGAAACACCATATATTTT	CASSRDRSSGNTIYF	15	TRBV11-3	NA	NA	TRBJ1-3
TGTGCCAGCAGCCTGGAGGGGAGTACAGATACGCAGTATTTT	CASSLEGSTDTQYF	14	TRBV7-9	few	NA	TRBJ2-3
TGTGCCAGCAGCCACCTAAGTCTCGTAGAAGAGACCCAGTACTTC	CASSHLSLVEETQYF	15	TRBV3-1/TRBV3-2	NA	NA	TRBJ2-5
TGTGCCAGCAGTTTATCACGGGAATACGATTCACCCCTCCACTTT	CASSLSREYDSPLHF	15	TRBV27	NA	NA	TRBJ1-6
TGTGCCACCAGCAGAGAATTTACAGGGTCGGGGGAGCAGTACTTC	CATSREFTGSGEQYF	15	TRBV15	NA	NA	TRBJ2-7
TGCGCCAGCAGCTTGGGAGCGGGGGCTAGCATTCAGTACTTC	CASSLGAGASIQYF	14	TRBV5-1	NA	TRBD2	TRBJ2-4
TGTGCCAGCAGTTCAGGCCCCTACGAGCAGTACTTC	CASSSGPYEQYF	12	TRBV27	NA	NA	TRBJ2-7
TGTGCCAGCCGATTCAACACGAACACAGATACGCAGTATTTT	CASRFNTNTDTQYF	14	TRBV13	few	NA	TRBJ2-3
TGCGCCAGCAGCCAAGACTCTAGCGGGAGGGCCGTTCCCGGGGAGCTGTTTTTT	CASSQDSSGRAVPGELFF	18	TRBV4-1	NA	TRBD2	TRBJ2-2
TGTGCCAGCAGCCACCGGGACATGGCCATCGGTAGAGCTTTCTTT	CASSHRDMAIGRAFF	15	TRBV11-1	NA	NA	TRBJ1-1
TGCGCCAGCAGCACCGGACAGGGGCAAGAGACCCAGTACTTC	CASSTGQGQETQYF	14	TRBV5-1	few	TRBD1	TRBJ2-5
TGTGCCAGCAGTTGGGACAGGAGCTATGGCTACACCTTC	CASSWDRSYGYTF	13	TRBV12-3/TRBV12-4	NA	TRBD1	TRBJ1-2
TGCGCCAGCAGCCACCCGGACAGCTATGGCTACACCTTC	CASSHPDSYGYTF	13	TRBV4-1	NA	NA	TRBJ1-2
TGTGCCAGCAGCTCGACTAGCGGGGCTCAAGAGACCCAGTACTTC	CASSSTSGAQETQYF	15	TRBV5-6	NA	TRBD2	TRBJ2-5
TGCAGCGTTGATGCGCAGGGGGCTGGTAACTATGGCTACACCTTC	CSVDAQGAGNYGYTF	15	TRBV29-1	NA	TRBD1	TRBJ1-2
TGTGCCAGCAGTTCAGGTGGGTCTGGCACAGATACGCAGTATTTT	CASSSGGSGTDTQYF	15	TRBV6-5	NA	NA	TRBJ2-3
TGTGCCAGCGGTAAACAGGGTGACTCCACAGATACGCAGTATTTT	CASGKQGDSTDTQYF	15	TRBV2	NA	NA	TRBJ2-3
TGTGCCAGCAGCGTAGGACTAGCTTTGGGCAATGAGCAGTTCTTC	CASSVGLALGNEQFF	15	TRBV9	NA	TRBD2	TRBJ2-1
TGCGCCAGCAGCCAAGATGCCGGACAGAATTATAATTCACCCCTCCACTTT	CASSQDAGQNYNSPLHF	17	TRBV4-1	medium-sized	NA	TRBJ1-6
TGTGCCAGCAGCAGCCTCCAGGGGCTCGCTGAAGCTTTCTTT	CASSSLQGLAEAFF	14	TRBV5-6	NA	NA	TRBJ1-1
TGTGCCAGCAGCTCAGGACTAGCGGGAGGGTACGAGCAGTACTTC	CASSSGLAGGYEQYF	15	TRBV5-6	NA	TRBD2	TRBJ2-7
TGTGCCAGCACGAGGACAGAAAATCAGCCCCAGCATTTT	CASTRTENQPQHF	13	TRBV2	NA	NA	TRBJ1-5
TGTGCCAGCAGCTTGGCAGGTCAGGGTGGCTACACCTTC	CASSLAGQGGYTF	13	TRBV5-6	NA	NA	TRBJ1-2
TGCAGCGTTGGGACAGACTATGGCTACACCTTC	CSVGTDYGYTF	11	TRBV29-1	NA	NA	TRBJ1-2
TGCGCCAGCAGCTTCGGGGGGAACGCGGCCGAGCAGTACTTC	CASSFGGNAAEQYF	14	TRBV5-1	few	TRBD2	TRBJ2-7